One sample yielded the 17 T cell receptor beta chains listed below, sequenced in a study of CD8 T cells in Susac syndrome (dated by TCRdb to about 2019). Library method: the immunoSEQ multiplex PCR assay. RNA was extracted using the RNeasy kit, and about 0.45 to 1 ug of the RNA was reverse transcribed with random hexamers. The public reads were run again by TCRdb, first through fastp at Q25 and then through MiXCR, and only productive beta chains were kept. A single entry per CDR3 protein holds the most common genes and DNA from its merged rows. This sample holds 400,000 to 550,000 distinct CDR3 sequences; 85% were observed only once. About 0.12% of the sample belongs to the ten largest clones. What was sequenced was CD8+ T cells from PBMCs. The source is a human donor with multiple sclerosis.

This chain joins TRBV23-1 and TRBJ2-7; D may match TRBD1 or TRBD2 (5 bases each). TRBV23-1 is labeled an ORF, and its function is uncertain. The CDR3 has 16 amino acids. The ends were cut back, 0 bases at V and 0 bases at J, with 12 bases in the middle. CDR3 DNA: TGCGCCAGCAGTCAATCGACGGGACGGACCTCCTACGAGCAGTACTTC. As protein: CASSQSTGRTSYEQYF.

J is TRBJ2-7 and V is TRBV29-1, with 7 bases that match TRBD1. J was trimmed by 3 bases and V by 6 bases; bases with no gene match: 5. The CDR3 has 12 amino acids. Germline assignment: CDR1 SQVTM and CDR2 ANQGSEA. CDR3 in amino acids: CSVWTGIYEQYF. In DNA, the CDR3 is TGCAGCGTCTGGACAGGTATCTACGAGCAGTACTTC.

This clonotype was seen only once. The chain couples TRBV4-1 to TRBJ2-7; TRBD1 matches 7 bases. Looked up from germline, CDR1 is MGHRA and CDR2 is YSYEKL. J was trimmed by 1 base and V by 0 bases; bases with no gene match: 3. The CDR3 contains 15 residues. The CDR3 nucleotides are TGCGCCAGCAGCCAAGAATACAGGGGTTCCTACGAGCAGTACTTC. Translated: CASSQEYRGSYEQYF.

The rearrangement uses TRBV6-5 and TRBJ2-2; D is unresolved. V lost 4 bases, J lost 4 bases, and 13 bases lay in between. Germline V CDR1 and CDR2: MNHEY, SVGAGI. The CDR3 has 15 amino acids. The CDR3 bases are TGTGCCAGCAGTTGGAGCGTGCGAGGCACCGGGGAGCTGTTTTTT. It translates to CASSWSVRGTGELFF.

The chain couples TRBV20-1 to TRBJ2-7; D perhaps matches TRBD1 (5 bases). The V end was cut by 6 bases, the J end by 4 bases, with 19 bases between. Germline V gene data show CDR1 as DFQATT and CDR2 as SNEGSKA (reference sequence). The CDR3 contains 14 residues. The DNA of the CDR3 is TGCAGTGCCCCTCGGATGGGGCTGCCATACGAGCAGTACTTC. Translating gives CSAPRMGLPYEQYF.

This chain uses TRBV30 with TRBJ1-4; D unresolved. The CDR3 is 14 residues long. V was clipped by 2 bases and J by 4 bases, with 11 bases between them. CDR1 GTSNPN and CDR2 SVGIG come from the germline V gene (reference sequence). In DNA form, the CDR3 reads TGTGCCTGGAGTTCTGGGTACGGTAATGAAAAACTGTTTTTT. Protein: CAWSSGYGNEKLFF.

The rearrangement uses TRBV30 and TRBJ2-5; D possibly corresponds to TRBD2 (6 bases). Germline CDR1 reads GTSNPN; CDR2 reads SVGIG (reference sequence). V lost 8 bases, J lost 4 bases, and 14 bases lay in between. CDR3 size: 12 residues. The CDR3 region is CAGDMGGETQYF. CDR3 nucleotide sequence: TGTGCCGGGGATATGGGGGGAGAGACCCAGTACTTC.

CDR3 nucleotide sequence: TGTGCCAGCAGCTTACTGACCACCCAAGAGACCCAGTACTTC. Encoded protein: CASSLLTTQETQYF. The rearrangement uses TRBV7-6 and TRBJ2-5; no reliable D call. Germline CDR1 reads SGHVS; CDR2 reads FNYEAQ. The CDR3 contains 14 residues. Trimming pared 2 bases from V and 1 base from J, leaving 8 bases between.

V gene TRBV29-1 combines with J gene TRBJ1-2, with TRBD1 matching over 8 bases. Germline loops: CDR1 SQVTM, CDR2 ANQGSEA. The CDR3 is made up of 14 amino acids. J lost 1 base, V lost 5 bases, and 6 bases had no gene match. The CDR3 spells CSVLGQGNNYGYTF. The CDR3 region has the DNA TGCAGCGTTTTAGGACAGGGCAATAACTATGGCTACACCTTC.

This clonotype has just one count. Here the CDR3 DNA reads TGTGCCAGTAGTATATCGGGCGCAGCAACGAACACTGAAGCTTTCTTT. Translation gives CASSISGAATNTEAFF. The chain employs TRBV19 and TRBJ1-1; no reliable D call. The CDR3 spans 16 residues. Germline V gene lookup returns CDR1 LNHDA and CDR2 SQIVND (reference sequence). With 2 bases removed from V and 1 base from J, the gap between germline ends came to 14 bases.

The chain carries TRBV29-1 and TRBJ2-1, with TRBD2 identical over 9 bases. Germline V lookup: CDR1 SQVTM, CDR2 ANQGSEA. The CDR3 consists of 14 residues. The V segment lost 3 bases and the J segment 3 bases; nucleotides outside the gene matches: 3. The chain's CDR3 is CSVDGSGGYNEQFF. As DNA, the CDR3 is TGCAGCGTTGATGGTAGCGGGGGCTACAATGAGCAGTTCTTC.

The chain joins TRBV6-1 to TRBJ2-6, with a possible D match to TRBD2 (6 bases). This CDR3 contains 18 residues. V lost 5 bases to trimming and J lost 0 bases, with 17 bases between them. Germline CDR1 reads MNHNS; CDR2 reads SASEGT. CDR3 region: CASSHVREAISGANVLTF. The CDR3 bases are TGTGCCAGCAGTCATGTCAGGGAGGCAATCTCTGGGGCCAACGTCCTGACTTTC.

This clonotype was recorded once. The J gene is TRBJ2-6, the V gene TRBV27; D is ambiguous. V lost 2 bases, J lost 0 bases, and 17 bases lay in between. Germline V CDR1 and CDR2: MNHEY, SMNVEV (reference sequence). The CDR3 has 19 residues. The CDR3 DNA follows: TGTGCCAGCAGTTTAAAAGGGCTCTCCGACTTCTCTGGGGCCAACGTCCTGACTTTC. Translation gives CASSLKGLSDFSGANVLTF.

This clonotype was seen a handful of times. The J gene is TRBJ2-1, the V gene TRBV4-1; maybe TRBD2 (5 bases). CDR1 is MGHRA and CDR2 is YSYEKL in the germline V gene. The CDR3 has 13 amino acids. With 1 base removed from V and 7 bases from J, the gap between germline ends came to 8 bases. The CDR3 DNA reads TGCGCCAGCAGCCAAGTAGGCGGGAATGAGCAGTTCTTC. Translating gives CASSQVGGNEQFF.

The CDR3 loop reads CAWGHRVSSYEQYF. The DNA of the CDR3 is TGTGCCTGGGGCCACAGGGTCAGCTCCTACGAGCAGTACTTC. This chain links TRBV30 with TRBJ2-7; a weak D match, TRBD1 (6 bases). V was cut by 5 bases and J by 0 bases, with 14 bases left in between. This CDR3 contains 14 residues. The V gene's germline CDR1 is GTSNPN and CDR2 SVGIG (reference sequence).

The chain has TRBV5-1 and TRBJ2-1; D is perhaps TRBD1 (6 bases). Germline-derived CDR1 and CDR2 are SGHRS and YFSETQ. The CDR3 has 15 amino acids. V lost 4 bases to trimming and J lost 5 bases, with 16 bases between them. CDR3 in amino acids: CASSPLSWDNNEQFF. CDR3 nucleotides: TGCGCCAGCAGCCCCCTATCATGGGACAACAATGAGCAGTTCTTC. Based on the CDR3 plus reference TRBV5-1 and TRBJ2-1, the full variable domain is KAGVTQTPRYLIKTRGQQVTLSCSPISGHRSVSWYQQTPGQGLQFLFEYFSETQRNKGNFPGRFSGRQFSNSRSEMNVSTLELGDSALYLCASSPLSWDNNEQFFGPGTRLTVL.

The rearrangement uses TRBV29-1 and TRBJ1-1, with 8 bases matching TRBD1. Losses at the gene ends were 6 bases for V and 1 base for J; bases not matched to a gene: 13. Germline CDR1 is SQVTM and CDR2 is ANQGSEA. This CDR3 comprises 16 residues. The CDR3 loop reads CSVDPGQVSGNTEAFF. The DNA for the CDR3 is TGCAGCGTAGACCCGGGACAGGTATCAGGGAACACTGAAGCTTTCTTT.